This is a list of T cell receptor beta chains from one sample in a study of blood T cell repertoires in COVID-19. The assay was immunoSEQ multiplex PCR, and TCRdb's table has in-frame clones only and misses some. This table has 130,000 or so clones, less than 85% appearing once. Sequencing used peripheral blood. The receptors derive from a woman aged 55-75 years with acute or convalescent COVID-19. CDR3s include the opening cysteine and the closing phenylalanine or tryptophan. A D gene is named only where the DNA matches it firmly. Clone size is stated in some rows and not others, as once, few, many or a class when expanded.

size	V	D	J	DNA	CDR3
NA	TRBV4-2	TRBD1	TRBJ1-2	TGTGCCAGCAGCCAAGGACAGGGGCTGAACTATGGCTACACCTTC	CASSQGQGLNYGYTF
once	TRBV12-3/TRBV12-4	TRBD1	TRBJ1-2	TGTGCCAGCAGCACAGGGGGAAACTATGGCTACACCTTC	CASSTGGNYGYTF
few	TRBV5-6	NA	TRBJ1-6	TGTGCCAGCAGCTCCGGACAGTGGAATTCACCCCTCCACTTT	CASSSGQWNSPLHF
once	TRBV19	NA	TRBJ1-6	TGTGCCAGTAGTATAAGACAGAATTCACCCCTCCACTTT	CASSIRQNSPLHF
NA	TRBV11-2	TRBD2	TRBJ2-3	TGTGCCAGCAGCCTCACTCGGGGGGGGCCCCCAGATACGCAGTATTTT	CASSLTRGGPPDTQYF
NA	TRBV10-2	NA	TRBJ1-4	TGCGCCAGCAGTCGGGGAACGAATGAAAAACTGTTTTTT	CASSRGTNEKLFF
NA	TRBV4-1	TRBD1	TRBJ1-5	TGCGCCAGCAGCCAAGGGACAGGGGGCAATCTCCAGCATTTT	CASSQGTGGNLQHF
NA	TRBV7-3	TRBD1	TRBJ1-2	TGTGCCAGCAGCTTGGGACAGGGCTCGATTAACTATGGCTACACCTTC	CASSLGQGSINYGYTF
NA	TRBV28	TRBD1	TRBJ2-5	TGTGCCAGCAGTTTGGCCGGGACAGGGGGCCAAGAGACCCAGTACTTC	CASSLAGTGGQETQYF
NA	TRBV4-1	TRBD1	TRBJ1-4	TGCGCCAGCAGCCGGGACAGGGGTTACTTTGGTAATGAAAAACTGTTTTTT	CASSRDRGYFGNEKLFF
NA	TRBV4-1	TRBD2	TRBJ2-1	TGCGCCAGCAGCCAGGGGGTGAGCGGGGGGGTCTACAATGAGCAGTTCTTC	CASSQGVSGGVYNEQFF